This T cell receptor (beta chain) was captured in a study of regulatory T cells in long-lasting Graves disease. Time point defined: newly diagnosed GD, antithyroid drugs for less than 3 months. Making the TCR library involved RNA that had been extracted from PBMCs. Arm-PCR with iRepertoire HTBI primers amplified the CDR3 regions for these TCR beta libraries. TCRdb redid the calling of the multiplex PCR reads with MiXCR, one entry per CDR3 protein. The table has under 500,000 distinct CDR3 sequences, about 17% seen once. General study points: The study found TRBV28, TRBJ1-2 and TRBJ2-5 favored in persistent disease.

This CDR3 is 16 amino acids long. The V end lost 5 bases, the J end lost 4 bases, and 20 bases lay between the germline ends. This clonotype has only a few counts. Its antigen is unidentified. The same sample was also used in a study of T cells in Graves' hyperthyroidism and ophthalmopathy. Per that study: Patients were excluded because of uncontrolled infection, other autoimmune disease, pregnancy or lactation. In simple terms, a model built on 13 V-J features told ophthalmopathy apart from stable hyperthyroidism.

The TCR sequence derives from a woman in her twenties or thirties with Graves disease. This chain connects TRBV12-3 or TRBV12-4 to TRBJ1-2; possible D gene TRBD1, 5 bases. The sequences come from peripheral blood mononuclear cells (PBMCs), collected at new diagnosis, from a patient treated with antithyroid drugs. As DNA, the CDR3 is TGTGCCAGCAGTCGGCGGGCCAAAATTACAGGCTATGGCTACACCTTC. Encoded protein: CASSRRAKITGYGYTF.